This entry lists 27 T cell receptor beta chains sequenced from one sample in a study of graft-versus-host responses after intestinal transplantation. Their target antigens are unknown. TCRdb's copy holds only in-frame clones and misses some; the assay was immunoSEQ multiplex PCR. The data hold 75,000 to 100,000 clones, with over 85% observed a single time. The starting material was unstimulated CD8+ T cells sorted from spleen or lymph node cells, obtained before intestinal transplant. All receptors come from a human donor who received an intestinal transplant.

The chain combines TRBV25-1 with TRBJ1-6, with D perhaps TRBD1 (5 bases). The CDR3 is made up of 14 amino acids. The germline CDR1 and CDR2 sequences are MGHDK and SYGVNS. V was shortened by 6 bases and J by 10 bases, with 16 bases between the two germline ends. This CDR3 reads CASSGAGDPSPLHF. In DNA, the CDR3 is TGTGCCAGCAGCGGGGCGGGGGATCCCTCACCCCTCCACTTT.

The chain carries TRBV6-1 and TRBJ2-1; 7 bases are shared with TRBD2. Trimming at V came to 3 bases and at J to 9 bases, leaving 8 bases not matched to a gene. CDR1 is MNHNS, CDR2 SASEGT, per germline. The CDR3 is 14 residues long. The CDR3 DNA reads TGTGCCAGCAGTGATCTCGGGGAGGGGCGTGAGCAGTTCTTC. Translating it yields CASSDLGEGREQFF.

The chain uses TRBV29-1 and TRBJ2-3; 9 positions agree with TRBD2. The germline CDR1 and CDR2 sequences are SQVTM and ANQGSEA. The ends lost 6 bases at V and 0 bases at J; junction bases unmatched: 7. The CDR3 totals 15 residues. CDR3 nucleotides: TGCAGCGTGAACGGACTAGCGCTTAGCACAGATACGCAGTATTTT. This sequence encodes CSVNGLALSTDTQYF.

This clone was counted only a few times. The J gene is TRBJ1-5, the V gene TRBV10-3; tentative D call: TRBD1 (5 bases). Germline assignment: CDR1 ENHRY and CDR2 SYGVKD. Trimming removed 3 bases from V and 5 bases from J, with 14 bases in between. This CDR3 contains 15 residues. For the CDR3, the DNA is TGTGCCATCAGTGATTTTAGACAGCCCGATCAGCCCCAGCATTTT. This sequence encodes CAISDFRQPDQPQHF.

The V gene is TRBV11-2, the J gene TRBJ1-1; a possible D gene is TRBD1 (5 bases). V shed 4 bases and J shed 1 base, with 16 bases lying between them. Germline assignment: CDR1 SGHAT and CDR2 FQNNGV. CDR3 length: 16 amino acids. The CDR3 DNA sequence: TGTGCCAGCAGCTACCAAACAGGTCCTCCGAACACTGAAGCTTTCTTT. It specifies CASSYQTGPPNTEAFF.

This chain links TRBV4-1 with TRBJ2-5; TRBD2 aligns across 12 bases. The CDR3 is 17 residues long. The V and J ends lost 3 bases and 3 bases, in that order; junction bases with no gene match: 8. The germline V gene has CDR1 MGHRA and CDR2 YSYEKL. The CDR3 nucleotides are TGCGCCAGCAGCCAGTTTATGACTAGCGGGAGCAAAGAGACCCAGTACTTC. This encodes CASSQFMTSGSKETQYF.

The sample holds one count of this clone. The V and J genes are TRBV6-1 and TRBJ2-1, with 13 nucleotides matching TRBD2. From germline, CDR1 is MNHNS and CDR2 SASEGT. This CDR3 spans 15 amino acids. Trimming took 1 base from V and 6 from J; bases not matched to a gene: 0. In DNA, the CDR3 is TGTGCCAGCAGTGAAGGGACTAGCGGGAGCAATGAGCAGTTCTTC. It specifies CASSEGTSGSNEQFF.

This chain links TRBV7-3 with TRBJ1-2; 8 bases fit TRBD1. Per the germline V gene, CDR1 is SGHTA and CDR2 is FQGTGA. J gave up 4 bases and V 3 bases, and 7 bases lay outside the gene matches. This CDR3 comprises 15 residues. CDR3 sequence reads: CASSFTGGAGYGYTF. CDR3 nucleotides: TGTGCCAGCAGCTTTACAGGGGGGGCAGGCTATGGCTACACCTTC. Filled out from reference TRBV7-3 and TRBJ1-2, the complete variable domain reads GAGVSQTPSNKVTEKGKYVELRCDPISGHTALYWYRQSLGQGPEFLIYFQGTGAADDSGLPNDRFFAVRPEGSVSTLKIQRTERGDSAVYLCASSFTGGAGYGYTFGSGTRLTVV.

In the case of this clone: Additional DNA sequences in this sample encode the identical CDR3. This chain connects TRBV10-2 to TRBJ2-1, with 14 bases matching TRBD2. V was clipped by 8 bases and J by 7 bases; unmatched bases: 13. The CDR3 is made up of 17 amino acids. Germline CDR1 is WSHSY and CDR2 is SAAADI. CDR3 residues: CASSGQGGLAGVNEQFF. Here the CDR3 DNA reads TGCGCCAGCTCCGGACAGGGGGGACTAGCGGGAGTAAATGAGCAGTTCTTC.

The chain carries TRBV19 and TRBJ2-1; no clear D gene. V lost 9 bases and J 7 bases, leaving 13 bases between the germline ends. Germline CDR1 is LNHDA and CDR2 is SQIVND (reference sequence). The CDR3 extends over 12 amino acids. CDR3: CASQEGVNEQFF. In nucleotides, the CDR3 is TGTGCCAGCCAGGAAGGCGTAAATGAGCAGTTCTTC.

This clone was seen just once. CDR3 DNA sequence: TGTGCCAGCAGCGCATTCCAGGGGCTTGGCTACACCTTC. It specifies CASSAFQGLGYTF. The gene calls are TRBV9 and TRBJ1-2, with a weak D call TRBD1 (6 bases). The V gene's germline CDR1 is SGDLS and CDR2 YYNGEE. The CDR3 runs to 13 residues. The V end lost 3 bases, the J end lost 7 bases, and 13 bases lay between the germline ends.

This clone was counted between two and nine times. The chain links TRBV6-6 to TRBJ1-6; a weak D match, TRBD1 (5 bases). The CDR3 totals 15 residues. Germline CDR1 is MNHNY and CDR2 is SVGAGI (reference sequence). With 2 bases removed from V and 5 bases from J, the gap between germline ends came to 10 bases. The DNA for the CDR3 is TGTGCCAGCAGTTACCTGACAGAAGATAATTCACCCCTCCACTTT. Translation gives CASSYLTEDNSPLHF.

For this clone: At one end the junction does not follow the germline gene, possibly because of a read error. This sequence joins TRBV29-1 and TRBJ1-3; 7 nucleotides align to TRBD1. Per the germline V gene, CDR1 is SQVTM and CDR2 is ANQGSEA. This CDR3 spans 13 amino acids. Here the CDR3 DNA reads TGCAGCGTCGAAGGACAGGAGAGAAACACCATATATTTT. Translated, it gives CSVEGQERNTIYF.

The chain has TRBV11-2 and TRBJ2-2; the match to TRBD2 covers 7 bases. The CDR3 extends over 17 amino acids. The V gene end was trimmed by 7 bases and the J gene end by 6 bases; junction bases not matched to a gene: 17. Per germline, CDR1 SGHAT and CDR2 FQNNGV. The DNA for the CDR3 is TGTGCCAGCACGGCCGGGGACGGCGGGAGTAGGTCCGGGGAGCTGTTTTTT. Translation: CASTAGDGGSRSGELFF.

The chain carries TRBV15 and TRBJ2-7, with D perhaps TRBD1 (6 bases). The CDR3 consists of 17 residues. CDR1 LNHNV and CDR2 YYDKDF come from the germline V gene (reference sequence). Trimming took 0 bases from V and 2 from J, leaving 17 bases between them. CDR3: CATSRDYSDRQTYEQYF. In nucleotides, the CDR3 is TGTGCCACCAGCAGAGATTACTCGGACAGACAGACCTACGAGCAGTACTTC.

This rearrangement joins TRBV6-5 to TRBJ2-7, with 10 bases aligning to TRBD1. Germline values: CDR1 MNHEY, CDR2 SVGAGI. This CDR3 has 13 residues. J gave up 7 bases and V 5 bases, and 5 bases lay outside the gene matches. CDR3 amino acids: CASSTGQGREQYF. In DNA form, the CDR3 reads TGTGCCAGCAGTACGGGACAGGGGAGGGAGCAGTACTTC.

The chain combines TRBV5-4 with TRBJ2-5; D unresolved. Germline V gene sequence: CDR1 SGHNT, CDR2 YYREEE (reference sequence). V was shortened by 1 base and J by 5 bases, with 9 bases between the two germline ends. The length of the CDR3 is 13 residues. The DNA for the CDR3 is TGTGCCAGCAGCTTGCACAACCTGGAGACCCAGTACTTC. This encodes CASSLHNLETQYF.

The chain employs TRBV7-9 and TRBJ2-3, with TRBD2 identical over 7 bases. The germline V gene has CDR1 SEHNR and CDR2 FQNEAQ (reference sequence). The CDR3 is made up of 15 amino acids. V shed 5 bases and J 2 bases; nucleotides not matched to a gene: 7. As DNA, the CDR3 is TGTGCCAGCAGCCTGGCGCGGGGGTCCACAGATACGCAGTATTTT. It specifies CASSLARGSTDTQYF.

The rearrangement joins TRBV4-1 to TRBJ2-3; no definite D call. Deletions cut 2 bases from V and 2 bases from J, with 5 bases between. The CDR3 sequence is 13 residues long. The V gene's germline CDR1 is MGHRA and CDR2 YSYEKL. Here the CDR3 DNA reads TGCGCCAGCAGCCAACAATTCACAGATACGCAGTATTTT. The encoded protein is CASSQQFTDTQYF.

This chain joins TRBV27 and TRBJ1-2; 8 positions match TRBD1. V was clipped by 3 bases and J by 6 bases; unmatched bases: 3. Germline-derived CDR1 and CDR2 are MNHEY and SMNVEV (reference sequence). This CDR3 is built from 13 residues. The CDR3 DNA is TGTGCCAGCAGTTTCGACAGGGGCGATGGCTACACCTTC. This translates into CASSFDRGDGYTF.

The V call is TRBV5-1, the J call TRBJ2-5; no reliable D call. Trimming cost V 0 bases and J 4 bases, with 4 bases left between them. Germline CDR1 reads SGHRS; CDR2 reads YFSETQ. The CDR3 runs 12 residues. CDR3 region: CASSLAGETQYF. Written as DNA, the CDR3 is TGCGCCAGCAGCTTGGCCGGAGAGACCCAGTACTTC.

The chain links TRBV11-2 to TRBJ1-3, with 9 bases fitting TRBD1. Germline-derived CDR1 and CDR2 are SGHAT and FQNNGV. The CDR3 is made up of 15 amino acids. With 0 bases clipped from V and 7 bases from J, the junction kept 4 bases outside the gene matches. The CDR3 DNA reads TGTGCCAGCAGCTTAGATTACGACAGGGGGAACACCATATATTTT. It translates to CASSLDYDRGNTIYF.

The chain carries TRBV7-9 and TRBJ2-3, with a tentative D call TRBD2 (6 bases). Trimming pared 2 bases from V and 3 bases from J, leaving 9 bases between. Germline assignment: CDR1 SEHNR and CDR2 FQNEAQ (reference sequence). The CDR3 covers 14 residues. The CDR3 spells CASSLPAGTDTQYF. CDR3 DNA: TGTGCCAGCAGCTTACCTGCGGGAACAGATACGCAGTATTTT.

The rearrangement uses TRBV19 and TRBJ1-2, with a weak D call TRBD1 (5 bases). Trimming left V 7 bases short and J 1 base short, with 13 bases between. CDR3 length: 14 residues. Germline CDR1 reads LNHDA; CDR2 reads SQIVND (reference sequence). The CDR3 reads CASTSRTLNYGYTF. The DNA for the CDR3 is TGTGCCAGTACCTCCAGGACACTTAACTATGGCTACACCTTC.

This chain joins TRBV30 and TRBJ2-1, with TRBD2 matching over 8 bases. Losses at the gene ends were 0 bases for V and 0 bases for J; bases not matched to a gene: 1. Germline values: CDR1 GTSNPN, CDR2 SVGIG (reference sequence). The CDR3 loop spans 15 amino acids. In nucleotides, the CDR3 is TGTGCCTGGAGTGTAGGGACTAGCTCCTACAATGAGCAGTTCTTC. This gives the protein CAWSVGTSSYNEQFF.

As for this clone: A junction boundary mismatches the germline segment, possibly from a read error. The CDR3 spells CASSPPRQALGPF. In nucleotides, the CDR3 is TGTGCCAGCAGTCCCCCCCGACAGGCCCTGGGCCCGTTT. The gene calls are TRBV27 and TRBJ1-1, with D possibly being TRBD1 (6 bases). Germline CDR1 and CDR2: MNHEY and SMNVEV (reference sequence). There are 13 residues in the CDR3.

The chain joins TRBV5-1 to TRBJ1-2, with D uncertain. Germline V CDR1 and CDR2: SGHRS, YFSETQ. The CDR3 consists of 14 residues. V was clipped by 1 base and J by 2 bases, with 9 bases between them. CDR3 nucleotide sequence: TGCGCCAGCAGCTTGACAGACCTAAACTATGGCTACACCTTC. It encodes CASSLTDLNYGYTF.